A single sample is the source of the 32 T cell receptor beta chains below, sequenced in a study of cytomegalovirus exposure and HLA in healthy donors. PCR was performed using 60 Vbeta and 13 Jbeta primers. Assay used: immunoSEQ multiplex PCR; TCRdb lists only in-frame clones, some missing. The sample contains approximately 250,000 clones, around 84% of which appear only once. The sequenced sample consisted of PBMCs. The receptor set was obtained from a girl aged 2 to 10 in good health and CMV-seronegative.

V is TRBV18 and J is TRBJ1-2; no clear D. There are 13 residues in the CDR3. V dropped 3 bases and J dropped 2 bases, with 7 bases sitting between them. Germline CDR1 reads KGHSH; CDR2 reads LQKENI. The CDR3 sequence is CASSPEQNYGYTF. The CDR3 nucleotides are TGTGCCAGCTCACCTGAACAGAACTATGGCTACACCTTC.

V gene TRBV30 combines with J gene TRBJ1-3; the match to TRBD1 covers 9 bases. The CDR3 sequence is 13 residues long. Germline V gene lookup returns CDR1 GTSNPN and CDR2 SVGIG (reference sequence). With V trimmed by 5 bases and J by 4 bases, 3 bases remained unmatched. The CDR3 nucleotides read TGTGCCTGGGGACAGGGGATAGGAAACACCATATATTTT. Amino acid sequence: CAWGQGIGNTIYF.

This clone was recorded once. The CDR3 loop is CASSGSGRFLSYEQYF. Written as DNA, the CDR3 is TGTGCCAGCAGTGGTAGCGGGAGGTTCCTCTCCTACGAGCAGTACTTC. The genes are TRBV6-1 and TRBJ2-7, with 10 bases that match TRBD2. This CDR3 region has 16 residues. CDR1 and CDR2 from the germline V gene are MNHNS and SASEGT. With V trimmed by 4 bases and J by 0 bases, 6 bases remained unmatched.

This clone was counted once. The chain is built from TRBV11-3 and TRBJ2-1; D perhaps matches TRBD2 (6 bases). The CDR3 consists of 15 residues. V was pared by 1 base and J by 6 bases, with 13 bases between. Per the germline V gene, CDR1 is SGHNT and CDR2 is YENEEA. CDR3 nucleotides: TGTGCCAGCAGCTTAGCGGCGGGATCCAGCAATGAGCAGTTCTTC. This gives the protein CASSLAAGSSNEQFF.

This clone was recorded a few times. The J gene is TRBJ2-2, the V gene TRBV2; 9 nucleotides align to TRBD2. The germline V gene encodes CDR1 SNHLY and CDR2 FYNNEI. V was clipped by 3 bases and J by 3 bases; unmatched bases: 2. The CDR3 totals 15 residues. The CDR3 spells CASSETSGDTGELFF. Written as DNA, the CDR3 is TGTGCCAGCAGTGAGACTAGCGGTGACACCGGGGAGCTGTTTTTT.

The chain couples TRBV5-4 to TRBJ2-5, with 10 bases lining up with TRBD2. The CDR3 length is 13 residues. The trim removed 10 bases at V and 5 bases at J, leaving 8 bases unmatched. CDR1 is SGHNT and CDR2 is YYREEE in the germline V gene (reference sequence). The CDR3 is CAQGSGGGETQYF. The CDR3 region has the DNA TGTGCCCAGGGGAGCGGGGGGGGCGAGACCCAGTACTTC. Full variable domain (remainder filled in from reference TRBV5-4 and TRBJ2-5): ETGVTQSPTHLIKTRGQQVTLRCSSQSGHNTVSWYQQALGQGPQFIFQYYREEENGRGNFPPRFSGLQFPNYSSELNVNALELDDSALYLCAQGSGGGETQYFGPGTRLLVL.

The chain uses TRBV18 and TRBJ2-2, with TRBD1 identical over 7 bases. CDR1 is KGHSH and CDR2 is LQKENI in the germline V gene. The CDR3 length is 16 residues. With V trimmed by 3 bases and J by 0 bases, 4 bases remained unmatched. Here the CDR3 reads CASSPLTGANTGELFF. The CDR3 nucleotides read TGTGCCAGCTCACCCCTTACAGGGGCGAACACCGGGGAGCTGTTTTTT.

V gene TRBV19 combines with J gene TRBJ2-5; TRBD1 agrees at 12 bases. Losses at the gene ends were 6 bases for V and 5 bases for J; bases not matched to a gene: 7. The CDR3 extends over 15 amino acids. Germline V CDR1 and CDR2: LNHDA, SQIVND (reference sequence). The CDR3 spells CASRGQGAVEETQYF. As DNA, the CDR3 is TGTGCCAGTAGGGGACAGGGGGCTGTCGAGGAGACCCAGTACTTC.

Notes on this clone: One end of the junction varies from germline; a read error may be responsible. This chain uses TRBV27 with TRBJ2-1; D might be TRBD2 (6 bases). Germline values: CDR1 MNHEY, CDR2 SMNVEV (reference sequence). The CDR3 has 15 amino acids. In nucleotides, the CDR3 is TGTGCCACCAGTAGCTGGGGAGGATTCTACAATGAGCAGTTCTTC. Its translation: CATSSWGGFYNEQFF.

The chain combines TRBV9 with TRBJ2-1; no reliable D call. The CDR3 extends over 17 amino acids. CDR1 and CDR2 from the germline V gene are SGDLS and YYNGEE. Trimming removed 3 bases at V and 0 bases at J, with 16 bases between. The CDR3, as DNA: TGTGCCAGCAGCGCAAGCCTGGTGGCTAGCTCCTACAATGAGCAGTTCTTC. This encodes CASSASLVASSYNEQFF.

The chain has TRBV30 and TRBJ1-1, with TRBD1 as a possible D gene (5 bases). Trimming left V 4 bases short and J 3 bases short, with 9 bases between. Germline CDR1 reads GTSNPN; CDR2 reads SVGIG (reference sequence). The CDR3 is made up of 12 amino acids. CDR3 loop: CAWNWGDTEAFF. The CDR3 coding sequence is TGTGCCTGGAATTGGGGGGACACTGAAGCTTTCTTT.

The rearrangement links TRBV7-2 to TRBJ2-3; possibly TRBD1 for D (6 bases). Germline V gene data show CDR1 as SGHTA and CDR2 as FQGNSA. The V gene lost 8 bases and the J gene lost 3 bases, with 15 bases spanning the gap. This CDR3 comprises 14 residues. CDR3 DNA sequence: TGTGCCAGCGCTGGGGGCCATGTGACAGATACGCAGTATTTT. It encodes CASAGGHVTDTQYF.

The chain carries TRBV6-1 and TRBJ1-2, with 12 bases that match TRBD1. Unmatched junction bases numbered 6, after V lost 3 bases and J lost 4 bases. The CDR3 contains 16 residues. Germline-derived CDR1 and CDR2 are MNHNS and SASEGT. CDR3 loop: CASSDKGTGGLYGYTF. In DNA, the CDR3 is TGTGCCAGCAGTGATAAAGGGACAGGGGGCCTCTATGGCTACACCTTC.

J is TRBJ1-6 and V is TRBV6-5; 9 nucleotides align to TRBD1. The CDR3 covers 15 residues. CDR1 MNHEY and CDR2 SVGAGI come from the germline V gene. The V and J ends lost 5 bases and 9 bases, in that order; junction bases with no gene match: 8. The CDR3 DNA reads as TGTGCCAGCAGTCCCGGGACAGGGTCGAGTTCACCCCTCCACTTT. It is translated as CASSPGTGSSSPLHF.

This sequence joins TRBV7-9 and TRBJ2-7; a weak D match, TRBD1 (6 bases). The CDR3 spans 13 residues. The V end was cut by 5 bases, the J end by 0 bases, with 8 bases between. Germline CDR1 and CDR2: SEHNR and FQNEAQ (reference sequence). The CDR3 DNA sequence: TGTGCCAGCAGCCGGGACAACTCCTACGAGCAGTACTTC. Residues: CASSRDNSYEQYF.

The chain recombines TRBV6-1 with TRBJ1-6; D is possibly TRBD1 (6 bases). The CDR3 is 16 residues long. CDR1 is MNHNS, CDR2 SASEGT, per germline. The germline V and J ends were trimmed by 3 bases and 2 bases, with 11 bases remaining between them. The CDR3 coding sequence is TGTGCCAGCAGTGAGGCCCGACAGGCCTATAATTCACCCCTCCACTTT. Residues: CASSEARQAYNSPLHF.

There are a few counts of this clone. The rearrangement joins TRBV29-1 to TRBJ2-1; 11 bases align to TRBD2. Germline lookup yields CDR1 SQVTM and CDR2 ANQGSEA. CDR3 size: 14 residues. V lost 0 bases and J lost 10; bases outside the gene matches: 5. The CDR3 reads CSVEDRLAGYEQFF. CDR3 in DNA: TGCAGCGTTGAAGACCGACTAGCGGGATACGAGCAGTTCTTC.

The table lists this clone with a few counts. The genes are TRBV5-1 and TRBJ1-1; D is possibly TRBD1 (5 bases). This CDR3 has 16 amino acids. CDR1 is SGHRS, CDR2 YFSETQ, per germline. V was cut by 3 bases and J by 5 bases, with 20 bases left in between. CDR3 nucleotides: TGCGCCAGCAGCTGGGGGGACTTCAGGGTACGGACTGAAGCTTTCTTT. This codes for CASSWGDFRVRTEAFF.

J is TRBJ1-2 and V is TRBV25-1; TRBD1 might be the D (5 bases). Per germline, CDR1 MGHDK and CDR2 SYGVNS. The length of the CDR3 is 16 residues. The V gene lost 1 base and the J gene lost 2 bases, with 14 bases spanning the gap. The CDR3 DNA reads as TGTGCCAGCAGTGAATTCGGACCTTGGGGCAACTATGGCTACACCTTC. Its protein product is CASSEFGPWGNYGYTF.

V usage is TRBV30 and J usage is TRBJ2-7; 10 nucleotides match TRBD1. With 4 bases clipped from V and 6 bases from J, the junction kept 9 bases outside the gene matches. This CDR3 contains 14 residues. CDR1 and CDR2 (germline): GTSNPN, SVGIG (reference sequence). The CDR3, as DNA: TGTGCCTGGACTCACGACAGGGGGCGGGGCGAGCAGTACTTC. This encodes CAWTHDRGRGEQYF.

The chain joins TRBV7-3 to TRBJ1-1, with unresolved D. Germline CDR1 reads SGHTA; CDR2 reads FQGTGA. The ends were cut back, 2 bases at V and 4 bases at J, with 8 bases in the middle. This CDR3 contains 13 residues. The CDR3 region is CASSLHRSTEAFF. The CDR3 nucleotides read TGTGCCAGCAGCTTACACAGATCCACTGAAGCTTTCTTT.

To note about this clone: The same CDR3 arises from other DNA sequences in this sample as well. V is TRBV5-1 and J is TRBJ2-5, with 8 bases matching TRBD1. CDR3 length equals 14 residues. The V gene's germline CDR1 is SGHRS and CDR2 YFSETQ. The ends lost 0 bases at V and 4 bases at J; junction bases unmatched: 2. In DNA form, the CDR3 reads TGCGCCAGCAGCTTGGGACAGGGGCGAGAGACCCAGTACTTC. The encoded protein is CASSLGQGRETQYF.

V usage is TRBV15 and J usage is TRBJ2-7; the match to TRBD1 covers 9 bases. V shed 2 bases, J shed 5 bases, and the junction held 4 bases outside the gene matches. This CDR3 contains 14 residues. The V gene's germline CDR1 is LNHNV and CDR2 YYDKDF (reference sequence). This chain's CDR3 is CATSRIGQGNEQYF. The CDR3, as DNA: TGTGCCACCAGCAGAATCGGACAGGGGAACGAGCAGTACTTC.

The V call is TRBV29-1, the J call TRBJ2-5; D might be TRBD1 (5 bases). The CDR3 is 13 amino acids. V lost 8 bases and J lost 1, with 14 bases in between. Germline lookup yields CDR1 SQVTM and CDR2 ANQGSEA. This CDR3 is CSSSDRGQETQYF. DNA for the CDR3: TGCAGCTCCTCTGACAGAGGCCAAGAGACCCAGTACTTC.

Here the CDR3 reads CATSRGEYNEQFF. For the CDR3, the DNA is TGTGCCACCAGCAGAGGAGAGTACAATGAGCAGTTCTTC. The chain is built from TRBV15 and TRBJ2-1; no clear D. The V gene lost 1 base and the J gene lost 4 bases, with 5 bases spanning the gap. The CDR3 totals 13 residues. Germline values: CDR1 LNHNV, CDR2 YYDKDF (reference sequence). The variable domain in full, completed from reference TRBV15 and TRBJ2-1, reads DAMVIQNPRYQVTQFGKPVTLSCSQTLNHNVMYWYQQKSSQAPKLLFHYYDKDFNNEADTPDNFQSRRPNTSFCFLDIRSPGLGDTAMYLCATSRGEYNEQFFGPGTRLTVL.

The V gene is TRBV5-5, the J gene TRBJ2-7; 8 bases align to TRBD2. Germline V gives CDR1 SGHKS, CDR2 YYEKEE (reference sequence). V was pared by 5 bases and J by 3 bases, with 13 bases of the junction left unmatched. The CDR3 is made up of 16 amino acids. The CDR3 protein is CASSFRIAGNGYEQYF. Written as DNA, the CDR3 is TGTGCCAGCAGTTTTCGTATAGCGGGAAATGGCTACGAGCAGTACTTC.

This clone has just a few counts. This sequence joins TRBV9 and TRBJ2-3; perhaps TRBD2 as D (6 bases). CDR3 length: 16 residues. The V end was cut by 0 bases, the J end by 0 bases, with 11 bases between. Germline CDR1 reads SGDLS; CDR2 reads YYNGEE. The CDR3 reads CASSVGTGTSTDTQYF. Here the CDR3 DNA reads TGTGCCAGCAGCGTAGGGACGGGGACTAGCACAGATACGCAGTATTTT.

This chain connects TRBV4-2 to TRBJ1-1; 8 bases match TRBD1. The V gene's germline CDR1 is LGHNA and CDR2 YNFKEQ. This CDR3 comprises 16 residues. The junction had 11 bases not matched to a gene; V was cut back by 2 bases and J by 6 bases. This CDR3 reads CASSQPATGEGAEAFF. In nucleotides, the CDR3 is TGTGCCAGCAGCCAACCAGCGACAGGGGAGGGAGCTGAAGCTTTCTTT.

CDR3 coding DNA: TGCGCCAGCAGCTTGGCCGGACAGGCCGCCGAGACCCAGTACTTC. Its translation: CASSLAGQAAETQYF. The rearrangement links TRBV5-1 to TRBJ2-5; TRBD1 agrees at 7 bases. V lost 0 bases and J lost 5; bases outside the gene matches: 7. The CDR3 runs to 15 residues. Germline CDR1 and CDR2: SGHRS and YFSETQ. The full variable domain, rest sourced from reference TRBV5-1 and TRBJ2-5, is KAGVTQTPRYLIKTRGQQVTLSCSPISGHRSVSWYQQTPGQGLQFLFEYFSETQRNKGNFPGRFSGRQFSNSRSEMNVSTLELGDSALYLCASSLAGQAAETQYFGPGTRLLVL.

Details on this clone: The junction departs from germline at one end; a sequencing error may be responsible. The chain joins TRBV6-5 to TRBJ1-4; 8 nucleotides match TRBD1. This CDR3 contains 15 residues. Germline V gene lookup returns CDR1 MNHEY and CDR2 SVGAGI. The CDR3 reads CASSYLDRANEKLFF. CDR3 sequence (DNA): TGTGCCAGCAGCTACTTGGACAGGGCTAATGAAAAACTGTTTTTT.

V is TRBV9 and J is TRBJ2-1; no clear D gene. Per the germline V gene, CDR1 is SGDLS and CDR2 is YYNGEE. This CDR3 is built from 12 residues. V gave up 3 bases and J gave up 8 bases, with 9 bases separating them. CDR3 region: CASSALEHEQFF. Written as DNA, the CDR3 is TGTGCCAGCAGCGCCCTAGAGCATGAGCAGTTCTTC.

CDR3 sequence reads: CASRLRGDRNYEQYF. CDR3 in DNA: TGCGCCAGCCGCCTAAGGGGGGACAGAAACTACGAGCAGTACTTC. The gene calls are TRBV5-1 and TRBJ2-7, with a weak D call TRBD1 (7 bases). Between the trimmed V and J ends, which lost 7 bases and 3 bases, there was a span of 20 bases. The CDR3 loop spans 15 amino acids. CDR1 and CDR2 from the germline V gene are SGHRS and YFSETQ.